A single sample gave rise to the 11 T cell receptor beta chains below, sequenced in a study of blood T cell repertoires in COVID-19. The protocol was immunoSEQ multiplex PCR, while the TCRdb copy is restricted to in-frame clones and leaves out a portion. The sample lists around 130,000 clones; 84% were seen once. The sequencing sample was made of peripheral blood. These TCRs come from a human donor in a cohort sampled during active COVID-19.

This clone was seen once. This chain uses TRBV19 with TRBJ1-2; TRBD1 matches at 7 bases. The CDR3 is 11 amino acids. In germline, CDR1 is LNHDA, CDR2 SQIVND (reference sequence). Trimming at V came to 10 bases and at J to 5 bases, leaving 4 bases not matched to a gene. CDR3 bases: TGTGCCACTACGACAGGGTATGGCTACACCTTC. Translating it yields CATTTGYGYTF.

The gene calls are TRBV28 and TRBJ1-5; 8 nucleotides agree with TRBD1. Germline values: CDR1 MDHEN, CDR2 SYDVKM. This CDR3 comprises 16 residues. After removal of 2 bases from V and 6 bases from J, the junction contained 9 bases not matched to a gene. The CDR3 here is CASSLGTGKLSQPQHF. The CDR3 nucleotides are TGTGCCAGCAGTTTAGGGACAGGAAAATTGAGTCAGCCCCAGCATTTT.

This clone occurred a few times. The V gene is TRBV3-1 (or the pseudogene TRBV3-2), the J gene TRBJ2-5, with D hard to call. The germline V gene has CDR1 LGHDT and CDR2 YNNKEL (reference sequence). V lost 2 bases to trimming and J lost 5 bases, with 6 bases between them. The CDR3 has 12 residues. The chain's CDR3 is CASSQLRETQYF. In DNA, the CDR3 is TGTGCCAGCAGCCAACTTCGGGAGACCCAGTACTTC.

V and J are TRBV2 and TRBJ1-2; D is perhaps TRBD1 (6 bases). This CDR3 has 14 amino acids. Germline V gene sequence: CDR1 SNHLY, CDR2 FYNNEI. The V end lost 6 bases, the J end lost 5 bases, and 16 bases lay between the germline ends. The CDR3 nucleotides are TGTGCCAGCAGGCCCGGCAGGGGAGGGTATGGCTACACCTTC. Translating it yields CASRPGRGGYGYTF.

With respect to this clone: Germline is not matched at one junction end, which may reflect a read error. The CDR3 sequence is CASIQVQGASCQPQHF. In nucleotides, the CDR3 is TGCGCCAGCATTCAAGTACAGGGGGCCTCGTGTCAGCCCCAGCATTTT. V is TRBV23-1 and J is TRBJ1-5, with 9 positions matching TRBD1. TRBV23-1 is an open reading frame whose function is uncertain. The CDR3 has 16 amino acids.

This clone was observed a single time. The chain joins TRBV3-1 (or the pseudogene TRBV3-2) to TRBJ1-2; D is ambiguous. The CDR3 is 16 amino acids. CDR1 is LGHDT, CDR2 YNNKEL, per germline (reference sequence). V lost 1 base, J lost 6 bases, and 18 bases lay in between. The CDR3 is CASSQGWQRLSDGYTF. CDR3 DNA sequence: TGTGCCAGCAGCCAAGGTTGGCAGAGGCTTTCCGATGGCTACACCTTC.

The chain is built from TRBV19 and TRBJ2-3; D is undetermined. V was shortened by 3 bases and J by 6 bases, with 16 bases between the two germline ends. Germline V gene lookup returns CDR1 LNHDA and CDR2 SQIVND (reference sequence). This CDR3 contains 15 residues. The CDR3 DNA is TGTGCCAGTAGTATTCGGGTTTCTTCCTCCGATACGCAGTATTTT. Protein sequence: CASSIRVSSSDTQYF.

The V gene is TRBV11-2, the J gene TRBJ2-5; a weak D match, TRBD1 (6 bases). The V end lost 1 base, the J end lost 2 bases, and 11 bases lay between the germline ends. CDR3 size: 15 residues. In germline, CDR1 is SGHAT, CDR2 FQNNGV. For the CDR3, the DNA is TGTGCCAGCAGCTTAGCCCGAACAGGGCAAGAGACCCAGTACTTC. Translation: CASSLARTGQETQYF.

This chain uses TRBV15 with TRBJ2-7, with D possibly TRBD2 on 7 matching bases. V was pared by 3 bases and J by 0 bases, with 15 bases between. Germline lookup yields CDR1 LNHNV and CDR2 YYDKDF (reference sequence). CDR3 length: 16 residues. In nucleotides, the CDR3 is TGTGCCACCAGCAGGGGGGGGCGGGATTACTCCTACGAGCAGTACTTC. Amino acids: CATSRGGRDYSYEQYF.

This chain connects TRBV29-1 to TRBJ1-4; no reliable D call. The CDR3 covers 12 residues. V gave up 2 bases and J gave up 3 bases, with 4 bases separating them. The germline V gene has CDR1 SQVTM and CDR2 ANQGSEA. CDR3 amino acids: CSVEQSNEKLFF. The CDR3 bases are TGCAGCGTTGAACAGTCTAATGAAAAACTGTTTTTT.

The chain uses TRBV3-1 (or the pseudogene TRBV3-2) and TRBJ2-5; unclear D gene. There are 13 residues in the CDR3. V shed 1 base and J shed 3 bases, with 6 bases lying between them. Per germline, CDR1 LGHDT and CDR2 YNNKEL (reference sequence). CDR3 in amino acids: CASSQGHEETQYF. CDR3 coding DNA: TGTGCCAGCAGCCAAGGACACGAAGAGACCCAGTACTTC.